The T cell receptor beta chain described here comes from a study of Graves' ophthalmopathy and Graves' hyperthyroidism (dated by TCRdb to 2016 to 2019). For the wider study: Peripheral blood was collected before any treatment was given, at the time of initial diagnosis. To explore V-J signatures distinguishing ophthalmopathy from hyperthyroidism, a discovery set of approximately 100 patients (roughly 45 ophthalmopathy, 57 stable hyperthyroidism) was enrolled. The study used TCR beta repertoire signatures to distinguish Graves' ophthalmopathy from Graves' hyperthyroidism and to predict progression to ophthalmopathy. Following sampling, methimazole starting at 30 mg daily was administered to hyperthyroidism patients, and high-dose intravenous methylprednisolone was administered to ophthalmopathy patients. In over 5 hyperthyroidism patients, the T-cell repertoire of thyroid tissue was compared with the T-cell repertoire of blood. In total, 120 to 150 blood samples were TCR-sequenced: fewer than 50 ophthalmopathy, about 75 hyperthyroidism and some 17 hyperthyroidism-to-ophthalmopathy patients. The independent validation cohort included some 19 hyperthyroidism patients plus 17 patients who later progressed from hyperthyroidism to ophthalmopathy. The paper's findings and limits, for the study overall: Among expanded thyroid clonotypes with frequency above 0.001, most also showed up in blood, which suggests that blood repertoires may reflect the thyroid immune response. No statistical method was used to predetermine the sample size, and group allocation was not hidden from the investigators. In validation, the model predicted ophthalmopathy progression with about 71% sensitivity and about 73% specificity; some 13 predicted patients were CT-confirmed with GO in a median of approximately 6.5 months. In cross-validation, the 13-signature model distinguished ophthalmopathy from stable hyperthyroidism with 87.88% sensitivity and approximately 81% specificity, while in the test set the corresponding values were about 79% and 69%.

V loses 6 bases, J loses 4 bases, and the germline ends lie 9 bases apart. Including cysteine and phenylalanine, the CDR3 has 11 amino acids. Solely the CDR3 DNA is kept, with 33 bases framed from the first base. The germline V gene encodes CDR1 SQVTM and CDR2 ANQGSEA. The ophthalmopathy patients had moderately to severely active disease, with a Clinical Activity Score of 3 or higher, a NOSPECS grade of 4 or higher, and a disease duration of less than 3 months. Patients were excluded if they had other autoimmune diseases, uncontrolled infections, pregnancy or lactation. Diagnosis relied on clinical symptoms, serum thyroxine, TRAb, thyroid ultrasound and orbital computed tomography. Ficoll-Paque density gradient centrifugation was used to isolate PBMCs from 8.5 to 10 ml of fresh peripheral blood. Total RNA was extracted with Trizol reagent and quality-checked on an Agilent 2100 Bioanalyzer. With regard to this clonotype: The target of this receptor is not known. No quality values exist for individual bases; no much larger clone is one base distant.

For repertoire sequencing, the TCR beta CDR3 regions were amplified from RNA transcripts. The first round was an RT-PCR using HTBI primers with the Qiagen OneStep RT-PCR kit, and this first round was followed by a second-round multiplex PCR, then size selection and purification. Libraries were sequenced on an Illumina HiSeq2000 using paired-end 100 bp reads. As for the authors' bioinformatics: SOAPnuke was used for read processing, and reads with adapters, uncalled bases, a mean Phred below 15, or no exact constant-primer or identifier match were discarded. High-quality paired reads were merged with COPE v1.2.5. Clonotypes were defined as unique nucleotide sequences and were aligned to IMGT TRB V, D and J references using MiTCR v1.1. The analysis was limited to V-J combinations with a frequency above 0.0001, which together covered 98% to 99.2% of repertoires. For each V-J combination, a TCR clonal expansion and chaos score was defined as the ratio of F50 clonal expansion to chaos observed in the TCRdist matrix. Features were reduced by Welch's t-statistics and random forest to about a dozen V-J combinations, which fed a naive Bayes classifier. Thyroid-blood repertoire similarity was quantified with the Morisita-Horn index. The raw public data were reprocessed by TCRdb itself: fastp quality trimming at Q25, MiXCR clonotype calling, in-frame beta chains only. Rows with a matching CDR3 protein are joined into one entry that keeps the most common DNA and genes. The V and J calls shown here were made by TCRdb, not taken from the authors' results. Counted in this sample were 300,000 to 400,000 distinct CDR3 sequences; roughly a sixth of them appeared once. The ten largest clonotypes hold 9% to 15% of the sample.

The clonotype originates from an adult man with Graves' ophthalmopathy. The sequence is built from TRBV29-1 and TRBJ1-1, with the D segment identity uncertain. The sample taken for sequencing was peripheral blood. The CDR3 amino acid sequence is: CSVRPGTEAFF. At the DNA level, the sequence is TGCAGCGTGCGGCCGGGCACTGAAGCTTTCTTT.